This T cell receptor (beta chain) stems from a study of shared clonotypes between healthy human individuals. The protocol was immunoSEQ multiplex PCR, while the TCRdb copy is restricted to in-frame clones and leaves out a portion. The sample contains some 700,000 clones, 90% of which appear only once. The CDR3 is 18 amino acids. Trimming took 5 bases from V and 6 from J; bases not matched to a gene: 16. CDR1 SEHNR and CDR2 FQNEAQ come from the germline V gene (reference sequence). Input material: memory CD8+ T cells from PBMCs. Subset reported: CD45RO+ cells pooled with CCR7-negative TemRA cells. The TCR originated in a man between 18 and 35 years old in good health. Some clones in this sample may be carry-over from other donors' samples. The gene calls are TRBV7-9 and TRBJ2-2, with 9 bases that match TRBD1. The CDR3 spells CASSVGTGKLLRAGELFF. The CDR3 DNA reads TGTGCCAGCAGCGTCGGGACAGGGAAACTACTAAGAGCCGGGGAGCTGTTTTTT.